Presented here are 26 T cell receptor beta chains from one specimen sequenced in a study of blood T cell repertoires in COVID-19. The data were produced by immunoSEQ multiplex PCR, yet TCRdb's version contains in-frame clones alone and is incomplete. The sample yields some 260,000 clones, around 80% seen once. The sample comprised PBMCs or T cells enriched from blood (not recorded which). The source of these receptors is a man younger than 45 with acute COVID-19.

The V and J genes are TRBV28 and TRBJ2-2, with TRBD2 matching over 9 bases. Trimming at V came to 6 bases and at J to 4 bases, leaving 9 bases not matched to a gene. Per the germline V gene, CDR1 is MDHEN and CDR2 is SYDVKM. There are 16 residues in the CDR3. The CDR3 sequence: CASRTISGGVTGELFF. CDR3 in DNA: TGTGCCAGCAGGACTATTAGCGGGGGTGTCACCGGGGAGCTGTTTTTT.

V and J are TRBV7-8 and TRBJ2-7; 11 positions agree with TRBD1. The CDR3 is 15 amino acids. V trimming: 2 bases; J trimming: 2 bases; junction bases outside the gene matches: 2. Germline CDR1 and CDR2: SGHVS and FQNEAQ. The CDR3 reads CASSLRTGGPYEQYV. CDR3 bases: TGTGCCAGCAGCTTAAGGACAGGGGGCCCCTACGAGCAGTACGTC.

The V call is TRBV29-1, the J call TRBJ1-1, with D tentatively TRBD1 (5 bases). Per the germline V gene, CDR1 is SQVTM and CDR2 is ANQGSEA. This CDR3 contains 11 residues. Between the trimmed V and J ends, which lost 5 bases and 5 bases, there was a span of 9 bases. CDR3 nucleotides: TGCAGCGTTTCCAAGGGGACTGAAGCTTTCTTT. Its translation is CSVSKGTEAFF.

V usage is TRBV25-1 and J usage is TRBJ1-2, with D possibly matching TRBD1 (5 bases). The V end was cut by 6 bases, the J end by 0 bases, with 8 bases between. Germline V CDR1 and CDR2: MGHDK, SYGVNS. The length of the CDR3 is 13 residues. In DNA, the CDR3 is TGTGCCAGCAGGGACAAAACTAACTATGGCTACACCTTC. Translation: CASRDKTNYGYTF.

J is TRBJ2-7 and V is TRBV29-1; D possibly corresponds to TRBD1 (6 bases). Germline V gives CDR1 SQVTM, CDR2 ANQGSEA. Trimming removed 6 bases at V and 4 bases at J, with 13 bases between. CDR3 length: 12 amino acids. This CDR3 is CSVATGSYEQYV. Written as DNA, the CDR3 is TGCAGCGTCGCTACAGGGTCGTACGAGCAGTACGTC.

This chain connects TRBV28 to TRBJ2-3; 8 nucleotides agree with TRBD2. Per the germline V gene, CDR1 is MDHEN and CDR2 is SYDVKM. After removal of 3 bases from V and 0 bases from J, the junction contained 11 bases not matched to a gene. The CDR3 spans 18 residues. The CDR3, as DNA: TGTGCCAGCAGTTTCCCCCTAACTAGCGGTACTAGCACAGATACGCAGTATTTT. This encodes CASSFPLTSGTSTDTQYF. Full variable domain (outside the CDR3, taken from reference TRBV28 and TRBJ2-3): DVKVTQSSRYLVKRTGEKVFLECVQDMDHENMFWYRQDPGLGLRLIYFSYDVKMKEKGDIPEGYSVSREKKERFSLILESASTNQTSMYLCASSFPLTSGTSTDTQYFGPGTRLTVL.

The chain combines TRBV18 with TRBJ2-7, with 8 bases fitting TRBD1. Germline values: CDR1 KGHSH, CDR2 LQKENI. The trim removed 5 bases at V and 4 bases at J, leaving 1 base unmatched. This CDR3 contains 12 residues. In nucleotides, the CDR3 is TGTGCCAGCTCAGACAGGGGATACGAGCAGTACGTC. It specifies CASSDRGYEQYV.

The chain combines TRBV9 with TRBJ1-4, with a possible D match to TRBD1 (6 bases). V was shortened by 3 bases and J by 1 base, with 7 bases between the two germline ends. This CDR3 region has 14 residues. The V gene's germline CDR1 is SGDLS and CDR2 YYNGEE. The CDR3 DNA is TGTGCCAGCAGCGCACAGGGAACTAATGAAAAACTGTTTTTT. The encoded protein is CASSAQGTNEKLFF. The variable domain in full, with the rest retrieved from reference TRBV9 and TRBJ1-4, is DSGVTQTPKHLITATGQRVTLRCSPRSGDLSVYWYQQSLDQGLQFLIQYYNGEERAKGNILERFSAQQFPDLHSELNLSSLELGDSALYFCASSAQGTNEKLFFGSGTQLSVL.

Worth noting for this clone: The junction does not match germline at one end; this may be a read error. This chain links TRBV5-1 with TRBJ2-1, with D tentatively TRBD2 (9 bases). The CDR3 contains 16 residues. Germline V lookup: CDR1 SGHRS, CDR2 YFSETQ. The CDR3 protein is CASSLRASGTGNEQFF. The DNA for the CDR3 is TGTGCCAGCAGCTTGAGGGCTAGCGGGACAGGCAATGAGCAGTTCTTC.

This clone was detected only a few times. Here the CDR3 reads CAISPADNTEAFF. The CDR3 DNA follows: TGTGCCATCAGTCCCGCAGATAACACTGAAGCTTTCTTT. The genes are TRBV10-3 and TRBJ1-1; no firm D call. The V end lost 5 bases, the J end lost 2 bases, and 9 bases lay between the germline ends. CDR1 is ENHRY and CDR2 is SYGVKD in the germline V gene. This CDR3 comprises 13 residues.

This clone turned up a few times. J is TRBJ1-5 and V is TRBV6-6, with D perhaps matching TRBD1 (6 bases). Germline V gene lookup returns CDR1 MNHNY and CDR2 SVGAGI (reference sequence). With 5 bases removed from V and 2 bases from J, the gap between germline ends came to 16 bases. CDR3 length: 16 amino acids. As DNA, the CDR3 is TGTGCCAGCAGTCCCTCCTTCCCAGGGGGCAATCAGCCCCAGCATTTT. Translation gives CASSPSFPGGNQPQHF.

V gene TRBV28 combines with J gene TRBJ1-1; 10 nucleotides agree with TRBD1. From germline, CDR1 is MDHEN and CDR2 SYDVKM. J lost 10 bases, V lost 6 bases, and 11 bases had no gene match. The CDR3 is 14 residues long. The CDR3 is CASRKTGGVRRAFF. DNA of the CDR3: TGTGCCAGCAGGAAGACAGGGGGCGTGAGGAGAGCTTTCTTT. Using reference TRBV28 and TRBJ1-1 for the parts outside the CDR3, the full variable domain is DVKVTQSSRYLVKRTGEKVFLECVQDMDHENMFWYRQDPGLGLRLIYFSYDVKMKEKGDIPEGYSVSREKKERFSLILESASTNQTSMYLCASRKTGGVRRAFFGQGTRLTVV.

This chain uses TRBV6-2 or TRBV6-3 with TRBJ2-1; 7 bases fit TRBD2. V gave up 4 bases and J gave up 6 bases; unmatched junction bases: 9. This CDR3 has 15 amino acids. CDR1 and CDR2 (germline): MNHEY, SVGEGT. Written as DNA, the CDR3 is TGTGCCAGCAGTTGGCCCCGGGACTACATCAATGAGCAGTTCTTC. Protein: CASSWPRDYINEQFF.

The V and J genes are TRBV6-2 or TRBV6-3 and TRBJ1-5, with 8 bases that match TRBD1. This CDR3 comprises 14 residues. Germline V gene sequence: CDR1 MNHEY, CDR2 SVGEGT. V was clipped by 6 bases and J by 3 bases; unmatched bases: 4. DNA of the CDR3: TGTGCCAGCAGCGACAGGGGCGCCAATCAGCCCCAGCATTTT. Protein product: CASSDRGANQPQHF.

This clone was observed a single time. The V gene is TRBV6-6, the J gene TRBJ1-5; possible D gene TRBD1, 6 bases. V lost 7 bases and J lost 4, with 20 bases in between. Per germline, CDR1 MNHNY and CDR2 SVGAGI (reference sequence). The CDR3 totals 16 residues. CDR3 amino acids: CASNPGRGAGNQPQHF. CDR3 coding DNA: TGTGCCAGCAACCCGGGGCGGGGGGCAGGGAATCAGCCCCAGCATTTT.

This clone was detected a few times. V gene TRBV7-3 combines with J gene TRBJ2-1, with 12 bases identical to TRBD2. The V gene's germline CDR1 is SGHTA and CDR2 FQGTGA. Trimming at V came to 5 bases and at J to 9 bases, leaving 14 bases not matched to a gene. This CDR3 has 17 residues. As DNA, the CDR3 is TGTGCCAGCAGCCCCATCGGCCGACTAGCGGGAGATACTGAGCAGTTCTTC. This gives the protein CASSPIGRLAGDTEQFF.

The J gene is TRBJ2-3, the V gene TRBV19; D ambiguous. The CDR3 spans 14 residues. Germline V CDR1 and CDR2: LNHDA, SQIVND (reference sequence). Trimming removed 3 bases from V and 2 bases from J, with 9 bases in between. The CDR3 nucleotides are TGTGCCAGTAGTATTGGGCAGCCCACAGATACGCAGTATTTT. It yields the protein CASSIGQPTDTQYF.

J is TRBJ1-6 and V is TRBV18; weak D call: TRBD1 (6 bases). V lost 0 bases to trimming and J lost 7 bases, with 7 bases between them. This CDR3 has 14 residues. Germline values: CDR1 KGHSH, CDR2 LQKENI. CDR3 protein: CASSPPGQNSPLHF. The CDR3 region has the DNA TGTGCCAGCTCACCACCGGGACAAAATTCACCCCTCCACTTT.

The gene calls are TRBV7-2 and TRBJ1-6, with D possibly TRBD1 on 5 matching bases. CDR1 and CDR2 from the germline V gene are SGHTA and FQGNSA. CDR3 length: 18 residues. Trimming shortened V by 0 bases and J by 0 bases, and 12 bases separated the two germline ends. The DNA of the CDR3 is TGTGCCAGCAGCTTAGCCGAACACAGGAGCTCCTATAATTCACCCCTCCACTTT. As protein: CASSLAEHRSSYNSPLHF.

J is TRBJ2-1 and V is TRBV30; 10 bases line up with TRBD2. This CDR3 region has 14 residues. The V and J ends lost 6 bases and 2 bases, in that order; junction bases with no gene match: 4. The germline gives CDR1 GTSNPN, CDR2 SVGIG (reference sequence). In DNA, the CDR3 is TGTGCCTGCGTTAGCGGGAGGACCTACAATGAGCAGTTCTTC. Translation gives CACVSGRTYNEQFF. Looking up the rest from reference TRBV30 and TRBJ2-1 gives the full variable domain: SQTIHQWPATLVQPVGSPLSLECTVEGTSNPNLYWYRQAAGRGLQLLFYSVGIGQISSEVPQNLSASRPQDRQFILSSKKLLLSDSGFYLCACVSGRTYNEQFFGPGTRLTVL.

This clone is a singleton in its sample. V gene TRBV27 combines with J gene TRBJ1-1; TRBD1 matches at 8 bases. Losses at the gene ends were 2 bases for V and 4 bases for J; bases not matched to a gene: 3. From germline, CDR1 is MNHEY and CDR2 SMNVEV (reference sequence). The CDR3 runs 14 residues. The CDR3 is CASSLQGAITEAFF. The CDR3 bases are TGTGCCAGCAGTTTACAGGGGGCCATCACTGAAGCTTTCTTT.

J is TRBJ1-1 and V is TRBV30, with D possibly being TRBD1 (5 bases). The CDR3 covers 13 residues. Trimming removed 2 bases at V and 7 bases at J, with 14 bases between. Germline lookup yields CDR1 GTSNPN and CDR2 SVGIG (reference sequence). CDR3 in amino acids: CAWSPPGGIEAFF. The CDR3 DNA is TGTGCCTGGAGTCCCCCGGGGGGAATTGAAGCTTTCTTT.

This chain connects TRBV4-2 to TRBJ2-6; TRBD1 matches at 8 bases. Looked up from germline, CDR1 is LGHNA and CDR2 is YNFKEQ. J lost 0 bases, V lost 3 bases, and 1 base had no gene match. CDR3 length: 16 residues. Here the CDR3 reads CASSQDRDSGANVLTF. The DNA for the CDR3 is TGTGCCAGCAGCCAGGACAGGGACTCTGGGGCCAACGTCCTGACTTTC.

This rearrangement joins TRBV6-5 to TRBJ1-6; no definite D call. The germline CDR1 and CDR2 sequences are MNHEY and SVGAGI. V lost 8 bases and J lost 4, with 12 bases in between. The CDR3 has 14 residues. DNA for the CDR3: TGTGCCAGCCAAGAGAAGAGGTATAATTCACCCCTCCACTTT. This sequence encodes CASQEKRYNSPLHF.

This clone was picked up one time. CDR3 in amino acids: CSVARDRWETQYF. The CDR3 DNA is TGCAGCGTTGCCCGGGACAGGTGGGAGACCCAGTACTTC. The V gene is TRBV29-1, the J gene TRBJ2-5; 8 nucleotides match TRBD1. With V trimmed by 4 bases and J by 5 bases, 6 bases remained unmatched. From germline, CDR1 is SQVTM and CDR2 ANQGSEA. The CDR3 extends over 13 amino acids.

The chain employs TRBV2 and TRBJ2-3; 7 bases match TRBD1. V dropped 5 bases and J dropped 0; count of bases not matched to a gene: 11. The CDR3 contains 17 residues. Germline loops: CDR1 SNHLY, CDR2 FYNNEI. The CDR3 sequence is CASSLTTTGPSTDTQYF. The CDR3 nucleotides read TGTGCCAGCAGTCTCACCACGACAGGGCCCAGCACAGATACGCAGTATTTT.